This T cell receptor beta chain was profiled in a study of T cell responses to AZD1222 COVID-19 vaccine. Profiled with immunoSEQ multiplex PCR; TCRdb holds only in-frame clones, not every one. The profile shows 53,000 or so clones, 75% to 90% of them singletons. Trimming stripped 3 bases from V and 7 bases from J, with 7 bases between. CDR3 length: 13 residues. The receptor was isolated from an adult in good health. Sequenced here: peripheral blood, sampled on day 0 of MenACWY control vaccination. This chain links TRBV12-3 or TRBV12-4 with TRBJ1-6; D uncertain. The CDR3 nucleotides are TGTGCCAGCAGTTTCCGGCGAAATTCACCCCTCCACTTT. Translating it yields CASSFRRNSPLHF.